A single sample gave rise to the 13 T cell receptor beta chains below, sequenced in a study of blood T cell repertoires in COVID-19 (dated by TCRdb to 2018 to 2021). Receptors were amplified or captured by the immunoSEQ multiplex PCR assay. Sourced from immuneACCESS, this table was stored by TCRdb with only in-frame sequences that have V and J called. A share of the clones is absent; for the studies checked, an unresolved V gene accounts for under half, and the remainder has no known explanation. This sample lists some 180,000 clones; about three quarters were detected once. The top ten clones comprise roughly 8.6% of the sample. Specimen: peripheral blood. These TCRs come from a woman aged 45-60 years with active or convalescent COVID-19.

In nucleotides, the CDR3 is TGTGCCAGCAGCTCCGGGACTAGCGGGGCGGGGGAGCTGTTTTTT. Translation: CASSSGTSGAGELFF. The gene calls are TRBV7-3 and TRBJ2-2; the match to TRBD2 covers 13 bases. Germline CDR1 SGHTA, CDR2 FQGTGA. CDR3 length: 15 residues. V gave up 4 bases and J gave up 8 bases; unmatched junction bases: 4.

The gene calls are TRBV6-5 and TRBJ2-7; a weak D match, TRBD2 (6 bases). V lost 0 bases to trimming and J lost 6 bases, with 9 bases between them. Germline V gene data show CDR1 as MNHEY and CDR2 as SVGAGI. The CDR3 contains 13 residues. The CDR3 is CASSYSRGLEQYF. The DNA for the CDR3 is TGTGCCAGCAGTTACTCGAGGGGACTCGAGCAGTACTTC.

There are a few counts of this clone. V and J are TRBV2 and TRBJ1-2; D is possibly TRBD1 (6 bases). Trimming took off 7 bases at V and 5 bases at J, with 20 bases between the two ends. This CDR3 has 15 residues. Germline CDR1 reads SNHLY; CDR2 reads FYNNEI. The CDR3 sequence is CASNSSPDRRYGYTF. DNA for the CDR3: TGTGCCAGCAATTCGAGTCCGGACAGAAGATATGGCTACACCTTC.

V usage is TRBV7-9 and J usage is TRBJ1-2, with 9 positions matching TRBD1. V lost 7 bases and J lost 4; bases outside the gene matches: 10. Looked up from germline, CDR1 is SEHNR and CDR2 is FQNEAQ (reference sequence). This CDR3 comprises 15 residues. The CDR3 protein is CASTPPGQGVYGYTF. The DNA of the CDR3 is TGTGCCAGCACCCCACCGGGACAGGGTGTCTATGGCTACACCTTC. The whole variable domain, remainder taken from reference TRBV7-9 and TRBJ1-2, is DTGVSQNPRHKITKRGQNVTFRCDPISEHNRLYWYRQTLGQGPEFLTYFQNEAQLEKSRLLSDRFSAERPKGSFSTLEIQRTEQGDSAMYLCASTPPGQGVYGYTFGSGTRLTVV.

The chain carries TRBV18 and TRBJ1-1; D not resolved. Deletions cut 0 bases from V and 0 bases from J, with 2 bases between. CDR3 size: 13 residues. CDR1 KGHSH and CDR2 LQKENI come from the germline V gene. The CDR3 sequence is CASSPPVNTEAFF. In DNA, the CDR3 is TGTGCCAGCTCACCACCCGTGAACACTGAAGCTTTCTTT.

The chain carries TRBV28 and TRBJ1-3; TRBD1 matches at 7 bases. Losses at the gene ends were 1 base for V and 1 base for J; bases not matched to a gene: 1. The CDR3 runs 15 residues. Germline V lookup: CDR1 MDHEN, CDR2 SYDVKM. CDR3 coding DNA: TGTGCCAGCAGTTTATCGACAGGGTCTGGAAACACCATATATTTT. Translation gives CASSLSTGSGNTIYF.

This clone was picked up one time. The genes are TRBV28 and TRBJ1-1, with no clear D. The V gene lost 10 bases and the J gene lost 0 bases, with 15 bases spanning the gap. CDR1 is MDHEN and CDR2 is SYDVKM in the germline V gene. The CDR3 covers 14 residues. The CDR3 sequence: CATEGPGMNTEAFF. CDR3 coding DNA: TGTGCCACAGAGGGTCCGGGGATGAACACTGAAGCTTTCTTT.

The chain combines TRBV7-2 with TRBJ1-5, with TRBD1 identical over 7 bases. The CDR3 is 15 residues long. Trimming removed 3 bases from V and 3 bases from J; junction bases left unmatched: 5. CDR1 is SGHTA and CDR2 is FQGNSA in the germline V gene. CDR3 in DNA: TGTGCCAGCAGCTTGGACAGGCGCTTCAATCAGCCCCAGCATTTT. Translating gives CASSLDRRFNQPQHF.

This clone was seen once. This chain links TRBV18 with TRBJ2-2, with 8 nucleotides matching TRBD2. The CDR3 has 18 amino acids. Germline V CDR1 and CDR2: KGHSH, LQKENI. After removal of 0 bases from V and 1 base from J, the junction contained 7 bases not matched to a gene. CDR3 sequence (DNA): TGTGCCAGCTCACCACCCGATAGCGGGGCCCTGAACACCGGGGAGCTGTTTTTT. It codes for CASSPPDSGALNTGELFF.

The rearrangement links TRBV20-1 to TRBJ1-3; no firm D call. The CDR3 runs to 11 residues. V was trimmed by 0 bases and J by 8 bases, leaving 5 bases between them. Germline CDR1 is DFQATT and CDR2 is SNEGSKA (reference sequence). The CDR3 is CSARDRYTIYF. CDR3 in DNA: TGCAGTGCTAGAGATCGGTACACCATATATTTT.

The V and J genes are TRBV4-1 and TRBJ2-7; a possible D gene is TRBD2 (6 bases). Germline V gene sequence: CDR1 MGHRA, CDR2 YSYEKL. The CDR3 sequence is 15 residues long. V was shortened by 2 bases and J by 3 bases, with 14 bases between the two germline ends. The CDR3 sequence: CASSQKEPGLYEQYF. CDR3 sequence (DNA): TGCGCCAGCAGCCAAAAGGAACCGGGACTCTACGAGCAGTACTTC.

Here the CDR3 reads CASSKAGQGISAGANVLTF. CDR3 in DNA: TGTGCCAGCAGCAAAGCGGGGCAGGGGATCTCAGCTGGGGCCAACGTCCTGACTTTC. The chain carries TRBV21-1 and TRBJ2-6; TRBD1 reflects the table's D call only, with no check against the DNA. TRBV21-1 is a pseudogene locus. The CDR3 runs 19 residues.

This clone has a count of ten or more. This CDR3 reads CASSQTWGRYETQYF. In nucleotides, the CDR3 is TGTGCCAGCAGCCAAACCTGGGGGAGGTACGAGACCCAGTACTTC. The chain is built from TRBV7-2 and TRBJ2-5; possibly TRBD2 for D (6 bases). Trimming took off 5 bases at V and 5 bases at J, with 18 bases between the two ends. The CDR3 runs to 15 residues. Germline CDR1 SGHTA, CDR2 FQGNSA.